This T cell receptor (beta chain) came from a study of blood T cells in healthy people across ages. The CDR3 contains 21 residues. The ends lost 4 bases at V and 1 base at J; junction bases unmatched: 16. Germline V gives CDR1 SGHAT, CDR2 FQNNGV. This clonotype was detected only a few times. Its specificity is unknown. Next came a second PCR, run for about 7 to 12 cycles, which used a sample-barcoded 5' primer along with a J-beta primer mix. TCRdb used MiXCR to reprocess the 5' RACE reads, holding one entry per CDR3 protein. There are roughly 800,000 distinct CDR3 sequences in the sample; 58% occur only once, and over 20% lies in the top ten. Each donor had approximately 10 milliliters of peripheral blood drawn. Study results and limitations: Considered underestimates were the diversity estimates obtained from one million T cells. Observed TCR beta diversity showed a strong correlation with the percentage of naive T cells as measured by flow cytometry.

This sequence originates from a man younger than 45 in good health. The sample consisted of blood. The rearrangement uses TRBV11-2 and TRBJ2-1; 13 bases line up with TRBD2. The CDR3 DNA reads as TGTGCCAGCAGCTACCCGAGAAGGACTAGCGGGAGAAAGGGGTCCTACAATGAGCAGTTCTTC. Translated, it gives CASSYPRRTSGRKGSYNEQFF.